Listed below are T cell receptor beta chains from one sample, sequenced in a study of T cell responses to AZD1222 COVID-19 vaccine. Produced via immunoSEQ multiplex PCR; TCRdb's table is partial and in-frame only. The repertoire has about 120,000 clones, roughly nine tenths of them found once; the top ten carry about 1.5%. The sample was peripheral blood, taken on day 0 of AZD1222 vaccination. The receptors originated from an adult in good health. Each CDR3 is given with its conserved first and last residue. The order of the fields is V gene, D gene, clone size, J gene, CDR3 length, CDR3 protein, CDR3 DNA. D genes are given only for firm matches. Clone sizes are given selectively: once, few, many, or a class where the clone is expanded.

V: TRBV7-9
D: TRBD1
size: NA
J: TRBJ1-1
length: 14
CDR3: CASSLGYRGTEAFF
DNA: TGTGCCAGCAGCTTAGGGTACAGGGGCACTGAAGCTTTCTTT

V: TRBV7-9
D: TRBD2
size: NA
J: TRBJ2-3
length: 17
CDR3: CASRRGGGPTSTDTQYF
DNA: TGTGCCAGTCGCCGGGGGGGAGGGCCCACTAGCACAGATACGCAGTATTTT

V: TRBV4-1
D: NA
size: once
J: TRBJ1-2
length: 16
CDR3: CASSQEGETGLYGYTF
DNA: TGCGCCAGCAGCCAAGAGGGAGAAACAGGGTTGTATGGCTACACCTTC

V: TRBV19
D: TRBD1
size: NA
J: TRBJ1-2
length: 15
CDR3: CASSIGRGDSYGYTF
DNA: TGTGCCAGTAGTATAGGGAGAGGGGACAGCTATGGCTACACCTTC

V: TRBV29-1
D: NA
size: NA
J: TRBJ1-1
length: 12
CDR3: CSASTGPAEAFF
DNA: TGCAGCGCCAGCACAGGGCCCGCTGAAGCTTTCTTT

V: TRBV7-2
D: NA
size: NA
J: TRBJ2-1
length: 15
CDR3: CASSLGLPSEGEQFF
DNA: TGTGCCAGCAGCCTTGGACTACCTTCCGAGGGTGAGCAGTTCTTC

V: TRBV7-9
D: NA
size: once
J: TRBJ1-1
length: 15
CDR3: CASSLPRLGNTEAFF
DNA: TGTGCCAGCAGCTTACCTCGACTCGGGAACACTGAAGCTTTCTTT

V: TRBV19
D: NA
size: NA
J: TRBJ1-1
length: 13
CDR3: CASSFDGNTEAFF
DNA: TGTGCCAGTAGTTTCGACGGGAACACTGAAGCTTTCTTT

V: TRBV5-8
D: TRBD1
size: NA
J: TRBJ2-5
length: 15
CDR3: CASSPQDRVQETQYF
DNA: TGTGCCAGCAGCCCCCAGGACAGGGTTCAAGAGACCCAGTACTTC

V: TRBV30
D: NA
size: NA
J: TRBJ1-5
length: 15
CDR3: CAWSPRADLKQPQHF
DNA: TGTGCCTGGAGTCCCCGCGCGGACCTCAAACAGCCCCAGCATTTT

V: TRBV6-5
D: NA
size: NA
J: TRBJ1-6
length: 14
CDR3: CASSYAGRHSPLHF
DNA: TGTGCCAGCAGTTACGCGGGGCGGCACTCACCCCTCCACTTT

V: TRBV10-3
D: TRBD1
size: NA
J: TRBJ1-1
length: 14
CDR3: CATWAGGLNTEAFF
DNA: TGTGCCACTTGGGCAGGGGGCTTGAACACTGAAGCTTTCTTT

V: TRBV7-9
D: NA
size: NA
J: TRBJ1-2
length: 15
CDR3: CASTPGAGPNYGYTF
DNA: TGTGCCAGCACCCCAGGGGCAGGCCCTAACTATGGCTACACCTTC

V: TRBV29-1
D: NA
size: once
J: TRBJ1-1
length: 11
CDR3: CSGDRNTEAFF
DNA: TGCAGCGGCGACAGGAACACTGAAGCTTTCTTT

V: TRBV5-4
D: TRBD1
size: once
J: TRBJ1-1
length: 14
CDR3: CASSLQGANTEAFF
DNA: TGTGCCAGCAGCTTGCAGGGGGCGAACACTGAAGCTTTCTTT

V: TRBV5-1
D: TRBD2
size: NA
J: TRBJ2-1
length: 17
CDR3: CASSGGLAGYSYNEQFF
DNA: TGCGCCAGCAGCGGGGGACTAGCGGGTTACTCCTACAATGAGCAGTTCTTC

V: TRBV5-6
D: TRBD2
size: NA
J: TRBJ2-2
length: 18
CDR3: CASSHLTSGGWGTGELFF
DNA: TGTGCCAGCAGCCACTTGACTAGCGGGGGCTGGGGGACCGGGGAGCTGTTTTTT

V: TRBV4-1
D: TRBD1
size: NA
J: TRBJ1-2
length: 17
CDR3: CASSQPSGTVTLYGYTF
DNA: TGCGCCAGCAGCCAGCCCTCCGGGACAGTGACCCTCTATGGCTACACCTTC

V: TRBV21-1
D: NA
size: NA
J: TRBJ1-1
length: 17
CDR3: CASSKGGKTEPNTEAFF
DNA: TGTGCCAGCAGCAAAGGGGGGAAAACAGAGCCGAACACTGAAGCTTTCTTT

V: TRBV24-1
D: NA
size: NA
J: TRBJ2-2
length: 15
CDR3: CATSTGGANTGELFF
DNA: TGTGCCACCAGTACGGGCGGGGCGAACACCGGGGAGCTGTTTTTT

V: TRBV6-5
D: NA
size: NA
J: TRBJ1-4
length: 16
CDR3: CASSSSPGVQNEKLFF
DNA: TGTGCCAGCAGTTCCTCCCCGGGTGTCCAAAATGAAAAACTGTTTTTT

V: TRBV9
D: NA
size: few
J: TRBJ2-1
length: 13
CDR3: CASSVDPVGEQFF
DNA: TGTGCCAGCAGCGTAGATCCCGTAGGTGAGCAGTTCTTC

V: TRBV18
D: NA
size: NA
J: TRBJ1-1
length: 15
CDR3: CASSPRAVPGAEAFF
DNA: TGTGCCAGCTCACCACGCGCAGTCCCGGGCGCTGAAGCTTTCTTT

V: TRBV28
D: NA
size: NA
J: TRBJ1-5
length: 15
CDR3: CASYAGGTGNQPQHF
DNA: TGTGCCAGCTACGCGGGTGGGACGGGCAATCAGCCCCAGCATTTT

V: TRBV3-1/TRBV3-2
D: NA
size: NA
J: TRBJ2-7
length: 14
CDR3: CASSQLGFQGGASF
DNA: TGTGCCAGCAGCCAATTAGGGTTTCAGGGGGGGGCAAGCTTC

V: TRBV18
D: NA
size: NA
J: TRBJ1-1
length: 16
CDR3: CASSPQTRAMNTEAFF
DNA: TGTGCCAGCTCACCACAAACGAGGGCAATGAACACTGAAGCTTTCTTT

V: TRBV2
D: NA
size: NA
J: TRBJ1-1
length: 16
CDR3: CASSEALRWEDTEAFF
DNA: TGTGCCAGCAGTGAAGCGCTTCGGTGGGAGGACACTGAAGCTTTCTTT

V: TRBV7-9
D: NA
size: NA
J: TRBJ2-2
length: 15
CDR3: CASSSRGGFSGELFF
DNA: TGTGCCAGCAGCTCCCGAGGGGGGTTCTCCGGGGAGCTGTTTTTT